These 12 T cell receptor beta chains came from one sample sequenced in a study of OX40 agonist ivuxolimab in advanced cancers. Here immunoSEQ multiplex PCR was the method, and the copy in TCRdb shows in-frame clones only, minus some. The profile covers around 25,000 clones, with around 80% appearing a single time and 13% to 15% taken by the ten largest. The source was CD4+ or CD8+ T cells sorted from blood, collected in a trial of the OX40 agonist ivuxolimab. Source of these receptors: an adult with an advanced solid tumor such as melanoma, head and neck, liver or kidney cancer.

The V call is TRBV9, the J call TRBJ1-2; no clear D. The CDR3 extends over 12 amino acids. Looked up from germline, CDR1 is SGDLS and CDR2 is YYNGEE. Trimming took 0 bases from V and 6 from J, leaving 6 bases between them. The CDR3 protein is CASSVGDDGYTF. The CDR3 bases are TGTGCCAGCAGCGTAGGAGACGATGGCTACACCTTC.

The V call is TRBV5-4, the J call TRBJ1-1; D is ambiguous. V was trimmed by 3 bases and J by 1 base, leaving 16 bases between them. CDR1 is SGHNT and CDR2 is YYREEE in the germline V gene (reference sequence). There are 16 residues in the CDR3. CDR3 DNA: TGTGCCAGCAGCTCAGACCGGTACGAACGGAACACTGAAGCTTTCTTT. It is translated as CASSSDRYERNTEAFF.

This sequence joins TRBV9 and TRBJ2-7; 8 bases align to TRBD1. V shed 3 bases, J shed 0 bases, and the junction held 2 bases outside the gene matches. The CDR3 runs to 14 residues. The germline V gene has CDR1 SGDLS and CDR2 YYNGEE. This CDR3 is CASSADRDSYEQYF. CDR3 in DNA: TGTGCCAGCAGCGCGGACAGGGACTCCTACGAGCAGTACTTC. The full variable domain, in which reference TRBV9 and TRBJ2-7 provide the parts outside the CDR3, is DSGVTQTPKHLITATGQRVTLRCSPRSGDLSVYWYQQSLDQGLQFLIQYYNGEERAKGNILERFSAQQFPDLHSELNLSSLELGDSALYFCASSADRDSYEQYFGPGTRLTVT.

The chain is built from TRBV12-5 and TRBJ1-3, with D possibly being TRBD1 (6 bases). The CDR3 has 15 residues. Trimming removed 4 bases at V and 1 base at J, with 11 bases between. Germline V lookup: CDR1 LGHNT, CDR2 FRNRAP. The CDR3, as DNA: TGTGCTAGTGGTTGGCCCCAGGGGTCTGGAAACACCATATATTTT. This sequence encodes CASGWPQGSGNTIYF.

The gene calls are TRBV4-1 and TRBJ1-4; D gene ambiguous. The CDR3 is 16 residues long. Trimming cost V 0 bases and J 6 bases, with 14 bases left between them. CDR1 and CDR2 (germline): MGHRA, YSYEKL. The CDR3 protein is CASSQDSGWSYEKLFF. CDR3 DNA sequence: TGCGCCAGCAGCCAAGATTCGGGTTGGAGTTATGAAAAACTGTTTTTT.

With respect to this clone: The junction and the germline gene differ at one end; a read error may be behind it. The chain uses TRBV5-3 and TRBJ1-2, with D hard to call. TRBV5-3 is recorded as an ORF, its role being uncertain. The CDR3 covers 15 residues. CDR3: CASSLPWQANYGYTF. The DNA for the CDR3 is TGTGCCAGCAGCTTGCCGTGGCAGGCTAACTATGGCTACACCTTC.

CDR3 coding DNA: TGTGCCAGTAGTCCAACTCCCGGCTCTGGAAACACCATATATTTT. Its protein product is CASSPTPGSGNTIYF. V is TRBV19 and J is TRBJ1-3, with D unclear. CDR1 LNHDA and CDR2 SQIVND come from the germline V gene (reference sequence). V lost 5 bases to trimming and J lost 0 bases, with 11 bases between them. CDR3 size: 15 residues.

This clone is judged medium-sized. This chain connects TRBV6-6 to TRBJ1-1, with D possibly TRBD1 on 5 matching bases. This CDR3 has 14 amino acids. CDR1 and CDR2 from the germline V gene are MNHNY and SVGAGI (reference sequence). The CDR3 loop is CALRGAQVNTEAFF. Here the CDR3 DNA reads TGTGCTTTGCGAGGGGCGCAGGTGAACACTGAAGCTTTCTTT.

This clone has only a few counts. The chain has TRBV19 and TRBJ2-1; D possibly uses TRBD1 or TRBD2 (5 bases each). V lost 6 bases, J lost 6 bases, and 30 bases lay in between. The germline CDR1 and CDR2 sequences are LNHDA and SQIVND (reference sequence). The CDR3 is made up of 19 amino acids. CDR3 protein: CASSNPARGAGKWVNEQFF. CDR3 nucleotides: TGTGCCAGTAGCAACCCCGCCCGAGGGGCAGGGAAGTGGGTCAATGAGCAGTTCTTC.

The sample holds a few counts of this clone. This rearrangement joins TRBV7-9 to TRBJ2-2, with TRBD1 matching 11 bases. J lost 6 bases, V lost 5 bases, and 8 bases had no gene match. The V gene's germline CDR1 is SEHNR and CDR2 FQNEAQ (reference sequence). The CDR3 is made up of 16 amino acids. The CDR3 DNA follows: TGTGCCAGCAGCCGGCGCGGGACAGGGGGGGCCGGGGAGCTGTTTTTT. Protein: CASSRRGTGGAGELFF.

The V call is TRBV4-1, the J call TRBJ1-5, with D unclear. The CDR3 covers 15 residues. Trimming removed 0 bases from V and 5 bases from J, with 11 bases in between. Germline V gene lookup returns CDR1 MGHRA and CDR2 YSYEKL. The CDR3 region is CASSQEARLDQPQHF. The DNA of the CDR3 is TGCGCCAGCAGCCAAGAGGCCAGGTTAGATCAGCCCCAGCATTTT.

This clone occurred a few times. The V call is TRBV19, the J call TRBJ2-3, with no clear D. Per the germline V gene, CDR1 is LNHDA and CDR2 is SQIVND (reference sequence). This CDR3 region has 14 residues. V gave up 6 bases and J gave up 0 bases, with 10 bases separating them. Here the CDR3 DNA reads TGTGCCAGTAGCTTAGCCTCTAGCACAGATACGCAGTATTTT. Protein sequence: CASSLASSTDTQYF.